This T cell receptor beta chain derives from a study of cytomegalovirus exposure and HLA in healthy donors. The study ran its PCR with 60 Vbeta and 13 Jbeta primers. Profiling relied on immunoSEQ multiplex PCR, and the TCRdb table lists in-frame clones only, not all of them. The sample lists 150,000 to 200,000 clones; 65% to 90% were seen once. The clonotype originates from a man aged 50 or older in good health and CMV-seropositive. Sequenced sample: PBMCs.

The CDR3 DNA sequence: TGTGCCAGCAGTGAAGTTTCGACTAGCTACCCCACAGATACGCAGTATTTT. Residues: CASSEVSTSYPTDTQYF. The chain uses TRBV6-1 and TRBJ2-3, with 7 bases that match TRBD2. The CDR3 spans 17 residues. The V and J ends lost 1 base and 2 bases, in that order; junction bases with no gene match: 9. Germline assignment: CDR1 MNHNS and CDR2 SASEGT.